These T cell receptor beta chains were read from a single sample in a study of T cell repertoires in cytomegalovirus infection. TCRdb independently ran MiXCR on the reads; one entry per CDR3 protein. The sample has about 770,000 distinct CDR3 sequences, about 29% seen once. These TCRs are of unknown antigen specificity. This sample comprised cultured CD8+ T cells from PBMCs, obtained from culture after CMV antigen stimulation. These receptors all stem from a human donor in good health (CMV status not recorded). Some clones in this sample may be carry-over from other donors' samples. Both conserved end residues are part of each CDR3. Each record gives: D gene, clone size, V gene, J gene, CDR3 DNA, CDR3 protein. D genes are given only for firm matches. Size tells how often a clone was seen (once, few, many) or the class of an expanded clone, and some rows leave it out.

NA	few	TRBV7-2	TRBJ2-1	TGTGCCAGCAGCGAAAGGACACCCTGGGATGAGCAGTTCTTC	CASSERTPWDEQFF
TRBD1	NA	TRBV12-3/TRBV12-4	TRBJ2-3	TGTGCCAGCAGCCGACAGGGCCGAATAGATACGCAGTATTTT	CASSRQGRIDTQYF
TRBD1	NA	TRBV6-5	TRBJ1-5	TGTGCCAGCAAGACAGGGTTCAATCAGCCCCAGCATTTT	CASKTGFNQPQHF
NA	few	TRBV7-6	TRBJ2-2	TGTGCCAGCAGCTTAAAATCTGTCCAGGGAGGCACCGGGGAGCTGTTTTTT	CASSLKSVQGGTGELFF
NA	NA	TRBV7-9	TRBJ2-5	TGTGCCAGCAGCCCCCGCGGCAGGGATCGAGAGACCCAGTACTTC	CASSPRGRDRETQYF
NA	many	TRBV7-6	TRBJ2-2	TGTGCCAGCAGCGCACCCACCGGGGAGCTGTTTTTT	CASSAPTGELFF
TRBD2	few	TRBV7-9	TRBJ2-7	TGTGCCAGCAGCCCTTACTTTTCGACTAGCGGGGGGCCCGACGAGCAGTACTTC	CASSPYFSTSGGPDEQYF
TRBD1	NA	TRBV4-3	TRBJ1-6	TGCGCCAGCAGCCAGAACAAACAGGGGCCGGCCCTCAATTCACCCCTCCACTTT	CASSQNKQGPALNSPLHF
NA	many	TRBV7-6	TRBJ2-7	TGTGCCAGCAGCCACAGTCTGGGTCCCGAACTCTCCTACGAGCAGTACTTC	CASSHSLGPELSYEQYF
TRBD1	many	TRBV7-6	TRBJ2-7	TGTGCCAGCAGCTTAGGGAGACAGGGATCCTACGAGCAGTACTTC	CASSLGRQGSYEQYF
NA	few	TRBV11-1	TRBJ2-1	TGTGCCAGCAGCTCCGACTGGGGACGGTACAATGAGCAGTTCTTC	CASSSDWGRYNEQFF
NA	few	TRBV24-1	TRBJ2-1	TGTGCCACCAGTGAGACATTACCTGGCTACAATGAGCAGTTCTTC	CATSETLPGYNEQFF
TRBD1	many	TRBV7-8	TRBJ2-5	TGTGCCAGCAGCCCCCCATCAGTGGGACAGGTCCTGGGGGAGACCCAGTACTTC	CASSPPSVGQVLGETQYF
NA	NA	TRBV7-9	TRBJ1-1	TGTGCTAGCCACCCCGGATCGAACACTGAAGCTTTCTTT	CASHPGSNTEAFF
NA	NA	TRBV24-1	TRBJ2-1	TGTGCCACCAGCGCCGGACGGAACCGTCTCAATGAGCAGTTCTTC	CATSAGRNRLNEQFF
TRBD2	many	TRBV6-1	TRBJ2-1	TGTGCCAGCTCAGTCCTAGCGGGGGAATACAATGAGCAGTTCTTC	CASSVLAGEYNEQFF
TRBD1	many	TRBV7-8	TRBJ2-2	TGTGCCAGCAGCTCCCAGGGGGACGGGGAGCTGTTTTTT	CASSSQGDGELFF
TRBD1	many	TRBV11-2	TRBJ2-3	TGTGCCAGCAGCTCCTTAGAAGGGACAGGGGGGACAGATACGCAGTATTTT	CASSSLEGTGGTDTQYF
NA	NA	TRBV7-6	TRBJ1-1	TGTGCCAGCAGCTGGGAGGTGAGCACTGAAGCTTTCTTT	CASSWEVSTEAFF
NA	NA	TRBV20-1	TRBJ2-7	TGCAGTGCTAGGTCGTCGGGTGGCTCCTACGAGCAGTACTTC	CSARSSGGSYEQYF
TRBD1	few	TRBV27	TRBJ2-4	TGTGCCAGCAGTGGGTCGGGACAGGTTGGCGTTAGTCAGTACTTC	CASSGSGQVGVSQYF
NA	NA	TRBV28	TRBJ2-3	TGTGCCAGCAGTCGGCTGTCAAGCACAGATACGCAGTATTTT	CASSRLSSTDTQYF
TRBD1	many	TRBV7-6	TRBJ2-1	TGTGCCAGCAGCTTCAGGGGGCTGGGACTCGAGAGGAATGAGCAGTTCTTC	CASSFRGLGLERNEQFF
TRBD2	NA	TRBV27	TRBJ2-3	TGTGCCAGCAGTTTGGGAGGGAAATTAGCGACGCAGTATTTT	CASSLGGKLATQYF
TRBD1	few	TRBV7-9	TRBJ2-4	TGTGCCAGCAGTGGGACAGGGAAAAACATTCAGTACTTC	CASSGTGKNIQYF
TRBD2	NA	TRBV2	TRBJ2-5	TGTGCCAGCAGTGAATGGACTAGCGGGGGGATGATTTCGGAGACCCAGTACTTC	CASSEWTSGGMISETQYF
NA	NA	TRBV5-5	TRBJ1-5	TGTGCCAGCAGCTTGAAACTCGTGGCCGGGGATCAGCCCCAGCATTTT	CASSLKLVAGDQPQHF
TRBD1	NA	TRBV28	TRBJ1-2	TGTGCCAGCAGCCCAGGGGGTAATTCGGGCTATGGCTACACCTTC	CASSPGGNSGYGYTF
NA	NA	TRBV24-1	TRBJ1-1	TGTGCCACATCGGACAGATTGAACACTGAAGCTTTCTTT	CATSDRLNTEAFF
NA	NA	TRBV5-6	TRBJ2-7	TGTGCCAGCAGCTTGGTGAGCTACGACTACGAGCAGTACTTC	CASSLVSYDYEQYF
TRBD2	NA	TRBV7-7	TRBJ2-1	TGTGCTAGCAGCGTGGGACTAGCGGGGGTTAATGAGCAGTTCTTC	CASSVGLAGVNEQFF
NA	NA	TRBV20-1	TRBJ2-7	TGCAGTGCTGCGCGGGCGGGAAGATACGAGCAGTACTTC	CSAARAGRYEQYF
NA	NA	TRBV6-2/TRBV6-3	TRBJ1-5	TGTGCCAGCAGTTATGGGGGGATGCAGCCCCAGCATTTT	CASSYGGMQPQHF
NA	NA	TRBV4-1	TRBJ2-2	TGCGCCAGCAGCCAAGATGGCAGGGAGGACACCGGGGAGCTGTTTTTT	CASSQDGREDTGELFF
TRBD2	NA	TRBV6-5	TRBJ2-1	TGTGCCAGCAGTTACGGGGGGGAGGGATCCTACAATGAGCAGTTCTTC	CASSYGGEGSYNEQFF
TRBD2	NA	TRBV5-6	TRBJ2-3	TGTGCCAGCAGCACGTCGGCGGGGGTTTTCACAGATACGCAGTATTTT	CASSTSAGVFTDTQYF
TRBD1	many	TRBV7-8	TRBJ2-2	TGTGCCAGCAGCCACCCGGGACAGAAGAACACCGGGGAGCTGTTTTTT	CASSHPGQKNTGELFF
TRBD1	NA	TRBV10-3	TRBJ1-5	TGTGCCATCAGTGAGTCGGGGACAGACGACCAGCCCCAGCATTTT	CAISESGTDDQPQHF
NA	many	TRBV7-2	TRBJ1-2	TGTGCCAGCAGCCAGGGGACGGAGCTCTATGGCTACACCTTC	CASSQGTELYGYTF
NA	NA	TRBV28	TRBJ2-3	TGTGCCAGCTCCTTTATGGAGGGGGACAGTCTTGCAGATACGCAGTATTTT	CASSFMEGDSLADTQYF
TRBD2	NA	TRBV9	TRBJ2-1	TGTGCCAGCAGCGGCGGGGGGGCGTCCTACAATGAGCAGTTCTTC	CASSGGGASYNEQFF
NA	NA	TRBV13	TRBJ1-1	TGTGCCAGCAACCTGTGGACTGAAGCTTTCTTT	CASNLWTEAFF
NA	few	TRBV4-1	TRBJ2-2	TGCGCCAGCAGCTACGTACACCCGAACACCGGGGAGCTGTTTTTT	CASSYVHPNTGELFF
NA	NA	TRBV7-6	TRBJ2-2	TGTGCCAGCAGCTTGGAAGACGGACGAAGGAACACCGGGGAGCTGTTTTTT	CASSLEDGRRNTGELFF
NA	few	TRBV7-9	TRBJ2-1	TGTGCCAGCACGAACGGGGTAACGAATGAGCAGTTCTTC	CASTNGVTNEQFF
TRBD1	NA	TRBV28	TRBJ1-5	TGTGCCAGCAGGGACAGGGTGGATGATCAGCCCCAGCATTTT	CASRDRVDDQPQHF
NA	few	TRBV20-1	TRBJ2-3	TGCAGTGCTAGGGGGGGGCGATCCACAGATACGCAGTATTTT	CSARGGRSTDTQYF
TRBD1	few	TRBV7-9	TRBJ2-7	TGTGCCAGCAGCCCCCGGGACAGCAACTCCTACGAGCAGTACTTC	CASSPRDSNSYEQYF
TRBD1	NA	TRBV5-4	TRBJ1-1	TGTGCCAGCCGCAGAACCCCAGGGGGCACTGAAGCTTTCTTT	CASRRTPGGTEAFF
NA	NA	TRBV29-1	TRBJ2-1	TGCAGCGTCCCTGGGACCTCCTACAATGAGCAGTTCTTC	CSVPGTSYNEQFF
TRBD1	NA	TRBV27	TRBJ2-6	TGTGCCAGCAGTTCAGGACAGGGGGGAGGTAATGGGGCCAACGTCCTGACTTTC	CASSSGQGGGNGANVLTF
TRBD1	many	TRBV6-1	TRBJ1-1	TGTGCCAGCAGCGCACGACAGGGGTTCACTGAAGCTTTCTTT	CASSARQGFTEAFF
NA	few	TRBV19	TRBJ1-5	TGTGCCAGTAGTATAGTGGGTAGCTCCAATCAGCCCCAGCATTTT	CASSIVGSSNQPQHF
TRBD1	NA	TRBV27	TRBJ2-1	TGTGCCAGCAGTTTATCGAGCAACAGGGGAAATGAGCAGTTCTTC	CASSLSSNRGNEQFF
NA	few	TRBV6-5	TRBJ2-5	TGTGCCAGCAGCCCGGACTCGAGGGAGACCCAGTACTTC	CASSPDSRETQYF